This T cell receptor beta chain emerged from a study (dated by TCRdb to 2014 to 2015). Broadly, across the study: The study set out to test whether tumor-infiltrating Tregs in breast cancer get recruited from blood Tregs or are instead converted in situ from other CD4+ T cell subsets. Results the study describes overall, beyond this receptor: Tumor-infiltrating Treg TCR alpha and beta sequences overlapped most with tumor naive CD4+ T cells, then with blood naive CD4+ T cells. The TCR gene usage of tumor memory CD4+ T cells clustered together with blood and lymph node memory CD4+ cells and with lymph node naive CD4+ cells. The validation in the larger cohort was limited to a single TCR beta V-J rearrangement instead of whole repertoires.

In this sample, this clonotype turned up a few times. Its antigen is not yet known. One base away there is no much larger clone; base qualities are not given. Full-length TCR variable regions were amplified by 5' RACE PCR using constant-region reverse primers, and then by semi-nested PCR using Nested Universal Primer A. The ReliaPrep RNA Cell Miniprep System was used to extract total RNA, which was then reverse transcribed into 5'RACE-ready cDNA with the SMARTer RACE 5'/3' Kit. An Illumina MiSeq was used to sequence the full-length TCR alpha and beta libraries, which had been barcoded with multiplex adaptors. On the authors' methods: Sequencing data were pooled across the five patients for each of nine subset-tissue groups and compared by unsupervised clustering of TCR gene usage. The Morisita-Horn index, with shared sequences weighted by their contribution to each repertoire, was used to calculate repertoire similarity. TCRdb redid the processing of the public reads, applying fastp at Q25 and MiXCR, and retained in-frame beta chains. All rows with the same CDR3 protein become a single entry with the most common DNA and genes. Here the V and J calls rest on TCRdb's processing, not on the authors' analysis. In all, the sample holds about 62,000 distinct CDR3 sequences, and nearly 30% of those were seen once. In total, the top ten clones hold 2.3% of the sample.

Naive CD4+ T cells were purified with the Miltenyi Naive CD4+ T Cell Isolation kit, with Tregs depleted using CD25 microbeads. Tregs, naive and memory CD4+ T cells from tumor, blood and ipsilateral draining lymph nodes of about five breast cancer patients underwent full-length TCR alpha and beta sequencing. Tumor tissue and lymph nodes from ipsilateral axillary dissection were perfused with PBS, minced and digested with collagenase I and hyaluronidase. FACS confirmed that the sorted cell populations were more than 90% pure. The CDR3 spans 15 residues, from the cysteine through the phenylalanine. Kept here is only the CDR3 DNA, which spans 45 bases and is read in frame from base 1. Trimming leaves V shorter by 5 bases and J shorter by 0 bases, with the junction holding 2 bases beyond the gene matches. Via the germline V gene, CDR1 is ENHRY and CDR2 SYGVKD.

The clonotype originates from a female donor with breast cancer. What was sequenced was tumor-infiltrating naive CD4+ T cells sorted from the breast tumor. What the cell subset or site label conveys for this sample: naive CD4+ T cells, CD4+CD45RA+CD25-. The chain links TRBV10-3 with TRBJ2-1, with TRBD2 identical over 9 junction bases. The CDR3: CAISFSGSSYNEQFF. The nucleotides read TGTGCCATCAGTTTTAGCGGGAGCTCCTACAATGAGCAGTTCTTC.